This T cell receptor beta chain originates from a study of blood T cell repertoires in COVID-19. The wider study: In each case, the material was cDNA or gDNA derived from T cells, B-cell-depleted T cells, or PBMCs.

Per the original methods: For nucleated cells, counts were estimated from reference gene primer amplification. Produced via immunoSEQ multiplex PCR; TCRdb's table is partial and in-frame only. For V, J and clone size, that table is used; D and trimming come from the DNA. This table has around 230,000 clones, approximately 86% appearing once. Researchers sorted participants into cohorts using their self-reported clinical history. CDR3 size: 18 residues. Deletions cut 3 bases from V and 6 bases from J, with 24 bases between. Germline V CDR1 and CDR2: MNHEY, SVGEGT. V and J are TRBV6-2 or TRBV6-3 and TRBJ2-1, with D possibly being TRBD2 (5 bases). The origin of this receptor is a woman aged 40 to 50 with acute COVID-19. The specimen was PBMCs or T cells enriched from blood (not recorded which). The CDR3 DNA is TGTGCCAGCAGTTATATCCTGGCGAGGAGGACTGCTGGCAATGAGCAGTTCTTC. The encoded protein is CASSYILARRTAGNEQFF.